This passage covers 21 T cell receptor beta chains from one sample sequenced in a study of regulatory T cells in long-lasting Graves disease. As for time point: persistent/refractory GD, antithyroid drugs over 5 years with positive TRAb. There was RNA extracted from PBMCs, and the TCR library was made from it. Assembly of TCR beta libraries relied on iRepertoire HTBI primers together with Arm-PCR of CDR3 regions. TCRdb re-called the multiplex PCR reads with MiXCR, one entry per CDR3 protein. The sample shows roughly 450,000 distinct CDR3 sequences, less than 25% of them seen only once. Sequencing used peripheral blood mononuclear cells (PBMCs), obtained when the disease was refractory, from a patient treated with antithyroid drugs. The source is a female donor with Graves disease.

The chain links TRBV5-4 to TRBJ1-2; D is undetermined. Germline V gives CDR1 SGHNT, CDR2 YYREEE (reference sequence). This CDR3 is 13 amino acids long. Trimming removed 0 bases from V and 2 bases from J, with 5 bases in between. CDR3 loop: CASSLVQNYGYTF. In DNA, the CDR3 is TGTGCCAGCAGCTTGGTCCAAAACTATGGCTACACCTTC.

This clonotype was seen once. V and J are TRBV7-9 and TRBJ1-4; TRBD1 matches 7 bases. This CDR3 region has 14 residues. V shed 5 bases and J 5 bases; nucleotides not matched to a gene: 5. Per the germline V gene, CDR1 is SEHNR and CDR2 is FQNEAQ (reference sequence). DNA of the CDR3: TGTGCCAGCAGCCCGGGACAGTCAAATGAAAAACTGTTTTTT. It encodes CASSPGQSNEKLFF.

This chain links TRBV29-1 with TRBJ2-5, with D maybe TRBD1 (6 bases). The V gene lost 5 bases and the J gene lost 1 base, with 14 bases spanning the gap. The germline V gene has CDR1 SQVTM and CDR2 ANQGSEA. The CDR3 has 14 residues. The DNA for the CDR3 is TGCAGCGTTTCTCGAACAGGGCTCCAAGAGACCCAGTACTTC. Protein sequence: CSVSRTGLQETQYF.

CDR3 coding DNA: TGTGCCAGCAGTTTTAATCCCAGTAAAACCTACGAGCAGTACTTC. It codes for CASSFNPSKTYEQYF. V and J are TRBV12-3 or TRBV12-4 and TRBJ2-7; D is ambiguous. V was shortened by 3 bases and J by 2 bases, with 14 bases between the two germline ends. The CDR3 loop spans 15 amino acids.

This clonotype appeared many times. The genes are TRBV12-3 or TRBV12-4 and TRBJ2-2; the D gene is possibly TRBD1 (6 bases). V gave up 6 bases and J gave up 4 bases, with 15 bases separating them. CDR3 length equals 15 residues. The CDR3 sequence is CASRSDRTFTGELFF. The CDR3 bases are TGTGCCAGCAGATCCGACAGGACCTTCACCGGGGAGCTGTTTTTT.

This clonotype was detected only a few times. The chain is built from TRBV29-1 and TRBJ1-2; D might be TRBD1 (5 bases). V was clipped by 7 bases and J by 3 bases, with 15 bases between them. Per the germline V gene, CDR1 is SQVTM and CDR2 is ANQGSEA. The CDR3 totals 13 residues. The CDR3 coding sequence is TGCAGCGGGGGGGAAGGAATTGACTATGGCTACACCTTC. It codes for CSGGEGIDYGYTF.

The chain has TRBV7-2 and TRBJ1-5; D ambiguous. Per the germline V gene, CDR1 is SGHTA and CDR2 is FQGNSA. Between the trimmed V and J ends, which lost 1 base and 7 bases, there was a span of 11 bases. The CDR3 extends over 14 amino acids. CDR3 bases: TGTGCCAGCAGCTTAGGTGAATGGAACCAGCCCCAGCATTTT. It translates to CASSLGEWNQPQHF.

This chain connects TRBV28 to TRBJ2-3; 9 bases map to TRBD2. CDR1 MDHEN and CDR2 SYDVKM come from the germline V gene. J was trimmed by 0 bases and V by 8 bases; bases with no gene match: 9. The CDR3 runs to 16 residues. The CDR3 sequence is CASLPGLAGSTDTQYF. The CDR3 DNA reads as TGTGCCAGCCTCCCGGGGCTAGCGGGAAGCACAGATACGCAGTATTTT.

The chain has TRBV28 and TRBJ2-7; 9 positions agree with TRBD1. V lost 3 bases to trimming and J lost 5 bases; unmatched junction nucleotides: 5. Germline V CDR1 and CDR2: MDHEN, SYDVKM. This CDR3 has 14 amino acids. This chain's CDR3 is CASSFRTGANEQYF. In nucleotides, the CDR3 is TGTGCCAGCAGTTTTAGGACAGGGGCAAACGAGCAGTACTTC.

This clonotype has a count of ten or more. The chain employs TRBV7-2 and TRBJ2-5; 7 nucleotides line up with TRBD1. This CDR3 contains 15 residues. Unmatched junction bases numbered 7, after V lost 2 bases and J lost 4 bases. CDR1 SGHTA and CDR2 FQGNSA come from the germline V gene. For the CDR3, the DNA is TGTGCCAGCAGCTTACGCCAGGGGGTTTCAGAGACCCAGTACTTC. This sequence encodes CASSLRQGVSETQYF. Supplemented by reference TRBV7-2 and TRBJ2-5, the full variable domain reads GAGVSQSPSNKVTEKGKDVELRCDPISGHTALYWYRQSLGQGLEFLIYFQGNSAPDKSGLPSDRFSAERTGGSVSTLTIQRTQQEDSAVYLCASSLRQGVSETQYFGPGTRLLVL.

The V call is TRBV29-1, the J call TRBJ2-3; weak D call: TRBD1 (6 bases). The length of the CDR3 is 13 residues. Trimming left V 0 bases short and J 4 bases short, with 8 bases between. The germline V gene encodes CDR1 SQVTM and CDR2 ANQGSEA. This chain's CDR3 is CSVEDPGADTQYF. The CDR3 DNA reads TGCAGCGTTGAAGATCCAGGGGCAGATACGCAGTATTTT.

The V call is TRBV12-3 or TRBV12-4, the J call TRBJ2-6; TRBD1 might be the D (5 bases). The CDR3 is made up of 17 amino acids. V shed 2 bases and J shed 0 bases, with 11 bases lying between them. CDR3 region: CASSLRAGNSGANVLTF. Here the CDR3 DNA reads TGTGCCAGCAGTTTAAGAGCAGGGAACTCTGGGGCCAACGTCCTGACTTTC.

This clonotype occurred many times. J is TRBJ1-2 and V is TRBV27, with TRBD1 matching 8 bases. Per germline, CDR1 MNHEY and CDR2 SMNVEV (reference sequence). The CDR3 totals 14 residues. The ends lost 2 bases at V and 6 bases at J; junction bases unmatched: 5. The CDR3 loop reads CASSLKGTGNGYTF. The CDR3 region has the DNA TGTGCCAGCAGTTTAAAGGGGACAGGCAATGGCTACACCTTC.

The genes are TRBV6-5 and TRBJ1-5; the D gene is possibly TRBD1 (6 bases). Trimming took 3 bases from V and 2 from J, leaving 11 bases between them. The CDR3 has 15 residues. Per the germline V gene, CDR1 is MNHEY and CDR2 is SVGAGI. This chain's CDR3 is CASSYGGLGNQPQHF. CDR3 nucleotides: TGTGCCAGCAGTTATGGGGGGCTCGGCAATCAGCCCCAGCATTTT.

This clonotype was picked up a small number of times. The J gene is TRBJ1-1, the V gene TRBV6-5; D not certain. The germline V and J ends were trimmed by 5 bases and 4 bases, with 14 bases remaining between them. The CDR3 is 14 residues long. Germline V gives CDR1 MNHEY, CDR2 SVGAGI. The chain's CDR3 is CASSHYSSSTEAFF. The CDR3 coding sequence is TGTGCCAGCAGTCACTATAGTTCGAGCACTGAAGCTTTCTTT.

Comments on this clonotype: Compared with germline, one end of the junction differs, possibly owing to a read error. As DNA, the CDR3 is TGCGTCAGCAGGGTGACAGTTACGCACTCCTACGAGCAGTACTTC. Its translation is CVSRVTVTHSYEQYF. The V call is TRBV5-1, the J call TRBJ2-7, with D perhaps matching TRBD1 (5 bases). The CDR3 is made up of 15 amino acids. CDR1 SGHRS and CDR2 YFSETQ come from the germline V gene.

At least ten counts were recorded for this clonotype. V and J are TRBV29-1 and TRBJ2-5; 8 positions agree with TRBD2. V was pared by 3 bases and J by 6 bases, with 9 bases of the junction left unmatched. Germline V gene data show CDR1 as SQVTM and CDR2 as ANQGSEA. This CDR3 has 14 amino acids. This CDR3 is CSVEAGGSGQTQYF. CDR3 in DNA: TGCAGCGTTGAGGCGGGAGGTAGTGGGCAGACCCAGTACTTC.

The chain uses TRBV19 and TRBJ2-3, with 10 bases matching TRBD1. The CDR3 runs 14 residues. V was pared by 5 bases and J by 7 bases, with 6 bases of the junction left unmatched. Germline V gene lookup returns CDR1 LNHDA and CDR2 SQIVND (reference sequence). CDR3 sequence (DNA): TGTGCCAGTAGTTCAGACAGGGGGCGGCATACGCAGTATTTT. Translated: CASSSDRGRHTQYF.

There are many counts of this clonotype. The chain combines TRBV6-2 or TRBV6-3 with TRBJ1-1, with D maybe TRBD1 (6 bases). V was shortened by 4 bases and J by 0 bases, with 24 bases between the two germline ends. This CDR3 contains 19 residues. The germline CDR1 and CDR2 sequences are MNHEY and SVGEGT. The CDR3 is CASSFGRGSGGLMNTEAFF. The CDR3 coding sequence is TGTGCCAGCAGTTTCGGTCGCGGAAGTGGGGGCCTCATGAACACTGAAGCTTTCTTT.

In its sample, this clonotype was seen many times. CDR3 coding DNA: TGCGCCAGCAGTACAGGGAAGACGACTGAAGCTTTCTTT. Amino acid sequence: CASSTGKTTEAFF. The chain uses TRBV5-1 and TRBJ1-1, with D perhaps matching TRBD1 (6 bases). V was pared by 5 bases and J by 5 bases, with 13 bases between. Germline CDR1 is SGHRS and CDR2 is YFSETQ. This CDR3 is built from 13 residues.

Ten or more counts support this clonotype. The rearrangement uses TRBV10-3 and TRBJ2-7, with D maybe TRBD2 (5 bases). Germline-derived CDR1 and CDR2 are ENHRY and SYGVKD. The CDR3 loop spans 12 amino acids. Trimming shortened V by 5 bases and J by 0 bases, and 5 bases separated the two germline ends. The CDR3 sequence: CAISSGSYEQYF. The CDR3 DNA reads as TGTGCCATCAGTAGCGGCTCCTACGAGCAGTACTTC.